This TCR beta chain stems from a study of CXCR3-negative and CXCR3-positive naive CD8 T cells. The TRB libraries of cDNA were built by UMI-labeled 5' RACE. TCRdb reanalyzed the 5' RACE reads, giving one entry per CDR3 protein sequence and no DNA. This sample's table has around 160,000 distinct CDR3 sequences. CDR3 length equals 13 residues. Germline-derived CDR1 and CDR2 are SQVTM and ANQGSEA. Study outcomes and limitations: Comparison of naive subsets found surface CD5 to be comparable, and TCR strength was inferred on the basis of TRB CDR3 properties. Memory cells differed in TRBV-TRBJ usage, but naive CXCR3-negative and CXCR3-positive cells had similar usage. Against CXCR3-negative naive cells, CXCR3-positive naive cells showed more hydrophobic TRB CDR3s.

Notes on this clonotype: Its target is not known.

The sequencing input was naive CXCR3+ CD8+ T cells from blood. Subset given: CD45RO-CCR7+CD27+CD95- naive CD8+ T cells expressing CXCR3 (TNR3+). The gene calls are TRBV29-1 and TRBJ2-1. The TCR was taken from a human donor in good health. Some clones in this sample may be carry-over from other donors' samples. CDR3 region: CSVKLLTYNEQFF.